Detailed here is one T cell receptor (beta chain). Recruits, aged roughly 18 to 90 years, lived in 24 US areas. What the recovered Cohort 3 donors had was two negative PCRs, clearance, or symptom resolution. As processed by the authors: For nucleated cells, counts were estimated from reference gene primer amplification. Clones were read by immunoSEQ multiplex PCR, and TCRdb kept only the in-frame ones, dropping some. D and trimming were read from the DNA, whereas the V and J calls and clone size are those reported in that table. Of some 320,000 clones in the sample, roughly 90% were seen once. The data stem from a study of blood T cell repertoires in COVID-19. Study-level information: T cells, B-cell-depleted T cells, or PBMCs supplied cDNA or gDNA.

CDR3 length equals 13 residues. The V and J ends lost 3 bases and 6 bases respectively, with 11 bases between them. The sequenced sample was PBMCs or T cells enriched from blood (not recorded which). The sequence derives from a man aged 55 to 69 who had recovered from COVID-19. The chain uses TRBV12-3 or TRBV12-4 and TRBJ1-2; D is uncertain. The CDR3 nucleotides read TGTGCCAGCAGTTTCGCGGGAACGGATGGCTACACCTTC. It translates to CASSFAGTDGYTF.